Listed below are T cell receptor beta chains from one sample, sequenced in a study of cytomegalovirus exposure and HLA in healthy donors. Clones were sequenced by immunoSEQ multiplex PCR, and TCRdb holds only the in-frame ones, with some missing. The sample shows 130,000 to 150,000 clones, 80% to 90% of them seen only once. Source material: PBMCs. Receptors originate from a man in his late teens or twenties in good health and CMV-seropositive. CDR3s include the opening cysteine and the closing phenylalanine or tryptophan. The order of the fields is V gene, clone size, D gene, J gene, CDR3 DNA, CDR3 protein. The D gene is left open where the match is weak. Not every row has a clone size; where given, it reads once, few, many or a size class.

TRBV21-1	-	-	TRBJ1-4	TGTGCCAGCAGTAAGGAGGGACTGTTGAATGAAAAACTGTTTTTT	CASSKEGLLNEKLFF
TRBV15	-	TRBD1	TRBJ2-1	TGTGCCACCTCCCGGGACAGGGCCTACAATGAGCAGTTCTTC	CATSRDRAYNEQFF
TRBV19	-	-	TRBJ2-5	TGTGCCAGTAGTACTGACAATCCAGAGACCCAGTACTTC	CASSTDNPETQYF
TRBV19	-	-	TRBJ1-2	TGTGCCAGTAGTATAAGTGGAGCTACTAACTATGGCTACACCTTC	CASSISGATNYGYTF
TRBV2	few	-	TRBJ2-7	TGTGCCAGCAGCGATGTCAGGGAGCAGTACTTC	CASSDVREQYF
TRBV19	-	TRBD1	TRBJ2-7	TGTGCCAGTAGTACCGGGACAGGGAGAGAGCAGTACTTC	CASSTGTGREQYF
TRBV19	-	-	TRBJ1-2	TGTGCCAGTAGTAGGGGACTTCTTGGCTACACCTTC	CASSRGLLGYTF
TRBV29-1	-	-	TRBJ1-1	TGCAGCGTTGGACGGGGGACGGGTATGAACACTGAAGCTTTCTTT	CSVGRGTGMNTEAFF
TRBV30	-	-	TRBJ2-7	TGTGCCTTCCGAGGGGGCTCCTACGAGCAGTACTTC	CAFRGGSYEQYF
TRBV5-1	-	TRBD1	TRBJ1-4	TGCGCCAGCAGCCTTCGACAGGGATCCGAAAAACTGTTTTTT	CASSLRQGSEKLFF
TRBV25-1	-	TRBD1	TRBJ1-2	TGTGCCAGCAGTGCCCCGGGACAGCTTACCTATGGCTACACCTTC	CASSAPGQLTYGYTF
TRBV19	-	-	TRBJ1-3	TGTGCCAGTAGTAACGAGGGCCCGAGCTCTGGAAACACCATATATTTT	CASSNEGPSSGNTIYF
TRBV30	-	TRBD2	TRBJ2-3	TGTGCCTGGAACGAGGAGGGACTAGCGGGGGGCGACACAGATACGCAGTATTTT	CAWNEEGLAGGDTDTQYF
TRBV6-1	once	TRBD1	TRBJ1-2	TGTGCCAGCAGGGGGGGGACAGGGGATCGCTACACCTTC	CASRGGTGDRYTF
TRBV5-1	-	TRBD1	TRBJ1-2	TGCGCCAGCAGTCCCGATCGGGACAGGGGTTATGGCTACACCTTC	CASSPDRDRGYGYTF
TRBV14	once	TRBD2	TRBJ2-1	TGTGCCAGCGGGGGAGGGAGCTCCTACAATGAGCAGTTCTTC	CASGGGSSYNEQFF
TRBV5-1	-	TRBD1	TRBJ1-2	TGCGCCAGCAGCAGCACCGGGACAGGGGAGGAGGGCTACACCTTC	CASSSTGTGEEGYTF
TRBV6-1	-	-	TRBJ1-2	TGTGCCAGCAGTGAGAGTACAGGGATGGGAACTAACTATGGCTACACCTTC	CASSESTGMGTNYGYTF
TRBV27	once	-	TRBJ1-2	TGTGCCAGCAGCCCGATAAAGGGGGTAAACTATGGCTACACCTTC	CASSPIKGVNYGYTF
TRBV18	-	TRBD1	TRBJ1-1	TGTGCCAGCTCACCCCGACAGGGAGAAACTGAAGCTTTCTTT	CASSPRQGETEAFF
TRBV28	-	-	TRBJ1-5	TGTGCCAGCAAGATAGGACAGTCTAGCAATCAGCCCCAGCATTTT	CASKIGQSSNQPQHF
TRBV5-1	-	TRBD2	TRBJ2-3	TGCGCCAGCAGCTTGGAGGGACTAGCGGGAGATACGCAGTATTTT	CASSLEGLAGDTQYF
TRBV25-1	-	TRBD1	TRBJ1-1	TGTGCCAGCAGTGAAACAGGGGGTGATAACACTGAAGCTTTCTTT	CASSETGGDNTEAFF
TRBV10-3	-	-	TRBJ2-5	TGTGCCATCAGTGGCCAGGAAGAGACCCAGTACTTC	CAISGQEETQYF
TRBV19	-	TRBD1	TRBJ2-7	TGTGCCAGTAGTTTAGGGGGACAGGGGTCGTCCTACGAGCAGTACTTC	CASSLGGQGSSYEQYF
TRBV18	-	TRBD2	TRBJ2-3	TGTGCCAGCTCGTTCGGGGGGGCCGGCACAGATACGCAGTATTTT	CASSFGGAGTDTQYF
TRBV6-5	-	-	TRBJ2-3	TGTGCCAGCAGTTACATGGAGGATCTTACAGATACGCAGTATTTT	CASSYMEDLTDTQYF
TRBV6-6	-	TRBD1	TRBJ1-1	TGTGCCAGCACCAACAGGGGTTCGGGCACTGAAGCTTTCTTT	CASTNRGSGTEAFF
TRBV7-9	-	-	TRBJ2-6	TGTGCCAGCAGCTTAGAGGGAGCAGGGGCCAACGTCCTGACTTTC	CASSLEGAGANVLTF
TRBV14	-	-	TRBJ1-1	TGTGCCAGCAGCCATCACCGGGAAACTGAAGCTTTCTTT	CASSHHRETEAFF
TRBV28	-	-	TRBJ1-6	TGTGCCAGCAGTTTACCCAGGGGAAATAATTCACCCCTCCACTTT	CASSLPRGNNSPLHF
TRBV10-3	-	-	TRBJ2-7	TGTGCCACCCAGGACAGTACCTCGGCCGAGCAGTACTTC	CATQDSTSAEQYF
TRBV19	-	-	TRBJ2-7	TGTGCCAGTAGCTCCGGGACAAATAACCGCTACGAGCAGTACTTC	CASSSGTNNRYEQYF
TRBV27	-	-	TRBJ1-1	TGTGCCAGCAGTTTAACAGAGAACACTGAAGCTTTCTTT	CASSLTENTEAFF
TRBV10-3	-	-	TRBJ1-5	TGTGCCATCAGCGACGGAGGTAATCAGCCCCAGCATTTT	CAISDGGNQPQHF
TRBV30	-	-	TRBJ2-7	TGTGCCTGGAGTGTACTAGCCAGGGCCGACGAGCAGTACTTC	CAWSVLARADEQYF
TRBV2	-	-	TRBJ2-3	TGTGCCAGCGCACAGCATACGCAGTATTTT	CASAQHTQYF
TRBV30	-	-	TRBJ2-1	TGTGCCTGGAGCCCCATTAGCGGCTTATACTTCAATGAGCAGTTCTTC	CAWSPISGLYFNEQFF
TRBV27	-	TRBD1	TRBJ1-1	TGTGCCAGCACAACAGGGGGTGCGAACACTGAAGCTTTCTTT	CASTTGGANTEAFF
TRBV6-5	-	TRBD1	TRBJ1-1	TGTGCCAACAATGGACAGGGCCGGGGCGCTGAAGCTTTCTTT	CANNGQGRGAEAFF
TRBV2	-	TRBD1	TRBJ1-5	TGTGCCAGCACCCGCTGGACAGGGGATCTTAGCAATCAGCCCCAGCATTTT	CASTRWTGDLSNQPQHF
TRBV5-1	-	-	TRBJ2-3	TGCGCCAGCAGCTTGGCGGGTCAAACGGGTATAGATACGCAGTATTTT	CASSLAGQTGIDTQYF
TRBV19	-	TRBD2	TRBJ2-1	TGTGCCAGTAGTATGACGGGGGGGATCAATGAGCAGTTCTTC	CASSMTGGINEQFF
TRBV4-1	-	-	TRBJ2-7	TGCGCCAGCAGCCCCGAGGCCCCCTACGAGCAGTACTTC	CASSPEAPYEQYF
TRBV7-5	few	-	TRBJ2-4	TGTGTCAGGGCGACAGGGGGGTTAAACATTCAGTACTTC	CVRATGGLNIQYF
TRBV11-2	-	-	TRBJ1-2	TGTGCCAGCAGCCGAGAGCCGTATGGCTACACCTTC	CASSREPYGYTF
TRBV2	few	-	TRBJ2-7	TGTGCCAGCAGACCCGGGACAATGGGAGAGCAGTACTTC	CASRPGTMGEQYF
TRBV4-1	-	-	TRBJ1-2	TGCGCCAGCAGCCAGCACTCGACAGGAGCCCTCGTATATGGCTACACCTTC	CASSQHSTGALVYGYTF